This TCR beta chain was sequenced during a study of T cell repertoires in cytomegalovirus infection. Across the study: Both a matching HLA type and CMV infection were indicated by public TCR beta signatures. Findings of the study overall: Carriers of CMV and the relevant HLA type were discriminated by public TCR beta frequency. The ex vivo response was dominated by HLA-C-restricted CMV-specific TCR beta clonotypes.

TCRdb reprocessed the reads via MiXCR and lists one record per CDR3 protein. This table holds nearly 450,000 distinct CDR3 sequences, approximately 31% found once. This clonotype was detected ten times or more. Its cognate antigen is unknown. The CDR3 has 16 amino acids. V was cut by 1 base and J by 0 bases, with 9 bases left in between. CDR1 is SGHTA, CDR2 FQGTGA, per germline. The sequence came from a human donor in good health (CMV status not recorded). Some clones in this sample may be carry-over from other donors' samples. J is TRBJ2-2 and V is TRBV7-3; D unclear. Sequencing input: PBMCs. The CDR3 nucleotides are TGTGCCAGCAGCTTAATTGCGTTCGCGAACACCGGGGAGCTGTTTTTT. Translation: CASSLIAFANTGELFF. The full variable domain, with the rest looked up from reference TRBV7-3 and TRBJ2-2, is GAGVSQTPSNKVTEKGKYVELRCDPISGHTALYWYRQSLGQGPEFLIYFQGTGAADDSGLPNDRFFAVRPEGSVSTLKIQRTERGDSAVYLCASSLIAFANTGELFFGEGSRLTVL.